This is a list of T cell receptor beta chains from one sample in a study of blood T cell repertoires in COVID-19. Clones were read by immunoSEQ multiplex PCR, and TCRdb kept only the in-frame ones, dropping some. The sample lists approximately 450,000 clones, around 90% occurring once. Source material: PBMCs or T cells enriched from blood (not recorded which). The receptor source for this set is a woman under 30 with acute COVID-19. Each CDR3 is given with its conserved first and last residue. Each record gives: J gene, V gene, D gene, clone size, CDR3 protein, CDR3 DNA. D genes are given only for firm matches. Clone size is shown for a subset of rows, as once, few, many or a class of expanded clone.

TRBJ1-3,TRBV25-1,NA,once,CASSHGGNTIYF,TGTGCCAGCAGCCACGGGGGAAACACCATATATTTT
TRBJ1-2,TRBV5-4,NA,NA,CASSPNRGEYGYTF,TGTGCCAGCAGCCCCAACCGGGGGGAGTATGGCTACACCTTC
TRBJ2-1,TRBV24-1,TRBD1,NA,CATSDGDRHYNEQFF,TGTGCCACCAGTGATGGGGACAGGCACTACAATGAGCAGTTCTTC
TRBJ1-1,TRBV7-9,TRBD1,NA,CASSFGTGVYTEAFF,TGTGCCAGCAGCTTCGGGACAGGGGTGTACACTGAAGCTTTCTTT
TRBJ2-7,TRBV9,NA,NA,CASSAQGGDGIEQYF,TGTGCCAGCAGCGCTCAGGGGGGAGATGGTATCGAGCAGTACTTC
TRBJ2-5,TRBV29-1,TRBD1,NA,CSAGQGEETQYF,TGCAGCGCCGGACAGGGGGAAGAGACCCAGTACTTC
TRBJ2-5,TRBV27,TRBD2,NA,CASSLGLAGQTQYF,TGTGCCAGCAGTTTGGGACTAGCGGGGCAGACCCAGTACTTC
TRBJ1-1,TRBV28,NA,NA,CASNWEGTEAFF,TGTGCCAGCAATTGGGAGGGCACTGAAGCTTTCTTT
TRBJ1-1,TRBV7-3,TRBD1,NA,CASSLMSGQGEAFF,TGTGCCAGCAGCTTAATGTCCGGACAGGGTGAAGCTTTCTTT
TRBJ2-3,TRBV9,NA,few,CASSVGTVSTDTQYF,TGTGCCAGCAGCGTAGGGACAGTTAGCACAGATACGCAGTATTTT
TRBJ2-2,TRBV19,TRBD2,NA,CASSIRGRADGELFF,TGTGCCAGTAGTATAAGAGGGAGGGCGGACGGGGAGCTGTTTTTT
TRBJ2-7,TRBV27,NA,NA,CASSLLDAALHEQYF,TGTGCCAGCAGCCTCCTAGACGCCGCCCTCCACGAGCAGTACTTC
TRBJ2-7,TRBV28,TRBD1,NA,CASSLRDRGRPYEQYF,TGTGCCAGCAGTTTAAGGGACAGGGGCCGCCCCTACGAGCAGTACTTC
TRBJ2-7,TRBV12-3/TRBV12-4,NA,NA,CASSPSAYEQYF,TGTGCCAGCAGCCCTTCGGCCTACGAGCAGTACTTC
TRBJ1-2,TRBV9,NA,NA,CASSVEGTGVNYGYTF,TGTGCCAGCAGCGTAGAAGGGACGGGAGTCAACTATGGCTACACCTTC
TRBJ1-3,TRBV29-1,TRBD1,NA,CSGSTGSGNTIYF,TGCAGCGGCTCGACAGGGTCTGGAAACACCATATATTTT
TRBJ1-3,TRBV19,NA,NA,CASTSFTDSGNTIYF,TGTGCCAGTACCTCGTTCACAGACTCTGGAAACACCATATATTTT
TRBJ1-5,TRBV7-2,NA,NA,CASSFTVNNQPQHF,TGTGCCAGCAGCTTTACAGTCAACAATCAGCCCCAGCATTTT
TRBJ2-1,TRBV29-1,NA,once,CSVAPVNEQFF,TGCAGCGTTGCACCAGTAAATGAGCAGTTCTTC
TRBJ2-7,TRBV9,NA,once,CASSARQLAYEQYF,TGTGCCAGCAGCGCCCGACAGTTGGCCTACGAGCAGTACTTC
TRBJ1-1,TRBV5-1,TRBD1,once,CASSSQGATSEAFF,TGCGCCAGCAGCTCACAGGGGGCGACATCTGAAGCTTTCTTT